The clone carrying this T cell receptor beta chain was seen a few times. Its antigen is unknown. The germline CDR1 and CDR2 sequences are SGHNT and YYREEE (reference sequence). Trimming removed 4 bases at V and 2 bases at J, with 19 bases between. The CDR3 totals 17 residues. This entry belongs to a study of identical twins. Findings and limits, study-wide: Models predicted less out-of-frame TCR alpha sharing in monozygotic twins than was found. Out-of-frame alpha sequences common to twins exhibited a surplus of low generation probability. Reduced insertions were recorded for abundant cord blood beta clonotypes, with no such pattern in memory repertoires.

A template switching step contributed a universal primer site, while unique molecular identifiers were present in the cDNA. TCRdb passed the 5' RACE reads through MiXCR, listing each CDR3 protein once. This repertoire shows about 430,000 distinct CDR3 sequences, around 20% found once; its top ten account for 12%. This clonotype was sampled from a man in his fifties or sixties in good health. Sequencing was performed on naive T cells sorted from blood. This chain uses TRBV5-4 with TRBJ2-4, with TRBD1 as a possible D gene (5 bases). The DNA for the CDR3 is TGTGCCAGCAGCCCCAAAGGTCAGGGTGTTTCCAAAAACATTCAGTACTTC. Translation gives CASSPKGQGVSKNIQYF.